This TCR beta chain originates from a study of shared clonotypes between healthy human individuals. In the study overall: The study used three CD4 naive, three CD4 memory, two CD8 naive and one CD8 memory plate per donor.

CDR1 LGHNA and CDR2 YSLEER come from the germline V gene. The CDR3 has 16 residues. V lost 4 bases and J 2 bases, leaving 15 bases between the germline ends. Points on this clone: Antigen unknown.

Only in-frame clones appear in the TCRdb table, and some are missing; sequencing was by immunoSEQ multiplex PCR. The top ten clones hold under 0.45% of a sample with 2 million to 2.5 million clones, more than 85% of them seen once. Overall study findings and caveats: Depth of sequencing was expected to influence donor clonotype sharing. Generally, naive subsets (rather than memory subsets) showed larger estimated richness. Clonotypes which were not shared had lower generation probabilities than clonotypes that all four donors shared.

The sample taken for sequencing was naive CD4+ T cells from PBMCs. Subset specified: CD45RA+ positively selected. The chain combines TRBV4-3 with TRBJ2-1, with D possibly matching TRBD2 (5 bases). The receptor comes from a man in his late teens or twenties in good health. Some clones in this sample may be carry-over from other donors' samples. For the CDR3, the DNA is TGCGCCAGCAGCCCCGTGGGGTTCGGGGCCTACAATGAGCAGTTCTTC. Translation: CASSPVGFGAYNEQFF.